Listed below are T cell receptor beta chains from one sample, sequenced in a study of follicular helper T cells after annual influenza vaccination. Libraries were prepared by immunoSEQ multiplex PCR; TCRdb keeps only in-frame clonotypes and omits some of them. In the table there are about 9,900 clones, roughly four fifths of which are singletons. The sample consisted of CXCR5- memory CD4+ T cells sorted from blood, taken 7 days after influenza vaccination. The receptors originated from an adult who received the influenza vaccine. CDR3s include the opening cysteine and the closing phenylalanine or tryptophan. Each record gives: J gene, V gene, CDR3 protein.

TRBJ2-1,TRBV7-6,CASSSPRVAGHNEQFF
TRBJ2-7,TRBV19,CASSQVAGRSGYHEQYF
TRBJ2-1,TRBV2,CASSRTSGRTYNEQFF
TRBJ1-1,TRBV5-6,CASSYQGAITFF
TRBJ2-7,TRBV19,CASSIIAGVVSYEQYF
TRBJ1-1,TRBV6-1,CASPPQLSMTEAFF
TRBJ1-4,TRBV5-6,CASSRTANEKLFF
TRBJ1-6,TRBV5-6,CASSSLEDRNYNSPLHF
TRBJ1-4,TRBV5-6,CASSLYPAVSNEKLFF
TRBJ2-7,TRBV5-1,CASSPPVGAPSSYEQYF
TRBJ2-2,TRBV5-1,CASTHLGPNTGELFF
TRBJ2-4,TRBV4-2,CASSQEGQGVIQYF
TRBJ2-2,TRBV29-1,CSVIPAKGGTGELFF
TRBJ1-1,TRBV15,CATSRARGQGNTEAFF
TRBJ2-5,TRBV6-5,CATGRGETQYF
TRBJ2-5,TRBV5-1,CASSSGTGGRETQYF
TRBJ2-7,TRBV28,CASSGDYNTVQYF
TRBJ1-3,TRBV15,CATSSGTGSGNTIYF
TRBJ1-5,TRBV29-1,CSIRTGEGQPQHF
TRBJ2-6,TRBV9,CASSAARDGLASGANVLTF
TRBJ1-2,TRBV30,CAWSVGGGGVGYGYTF
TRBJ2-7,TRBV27,CASSGLAAYEQYF
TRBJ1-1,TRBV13,CASSSKTGGETEAFF
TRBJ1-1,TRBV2,CASSLEGNTEAFF
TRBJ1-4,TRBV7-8,CASSTGTTNEKLFF
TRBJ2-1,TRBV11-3,CASGLAGYNEQFF
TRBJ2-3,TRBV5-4,CASSLEARRTDTQYF
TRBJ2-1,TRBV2,CASMVYNEQFF